A single sample gave rise to the 10 T cell receptor beta chains below, sequenced in a study of T cells in Graves' hyperthyroidism and ophthalmopathy. Regions amplified from RNA transcripts were the TCR beta CDR3 regions. During a first-round RT-PCR of the TCR CDR3, the HTBI primer set was used. TCRdb passed the multiplex PCR reads through MiXCR, listing each CDR3 protein once. The sample contains under 400,000 distinct CDR3 sequences, 11% to 15% of which appear only once. Material for sequencing was blood. These receptors all stem from a woman in her sixties with Graves' hyperthyroidism.

Of note for this clonotype: A much larger clone lies a single base off, so this may be a read error. The chain uses TRBV19 and TRBJ1-5; D gene unclear. The length of the CDR3 is 14 residues. V shed 3 bases and J shed 5 bases, with 11 bases lying between them. Germline lookup yields CDR1 LNHDA and CDR2 SQIVND (reference sequence). In DNA, the CDR3 is TGTGCCAGTAGTATGTGGCAGCTCGATCAGCCCCAGCATTTT. It codes for CASSMWQLDQPQHF.

The sample holds many counts of this clonotype. The genes are TRBV20-1 and TRBJ2-7; 10 positions agree with TRBD2. CDR1 DFQATT and CDR2 SNEGSKA come from the germline V gene (reference sequence). There are 13 residues in the CDR3. V was pared by 8 bases and J by 6 bases, with 10 bases of the junction left unmatched. CDR3 coding DNA: TGCAGTCTATCCGGGACTAGCGAGTCCGAGCAGTACTTC. Translation gives CSLSGTSESEQYF.

Only a few counts were recorded for this clonotype. CDR3 residues: CSASRDPSNEQFF. The CDR3 coding sequence is TGCAGTGCTAGCCGGGACCCGTCCAATGAGCAGTTCTTC. The rearrangement uses TRBV20-1 and TRBJ2-1; either TRBD1 or TRBD2 may fit D (5 bases each). The germline V and J ends were trimmed by 3 bases and 6 bases, with 12 bases remaining between them. There are 13 residues in the CDR3. Germline CDR1 DFQATT, CDR2 SNEGSKA (reference sequence).

The table lists this clonotype with many counts. The V and J genes are TRBV6-1 and TRBJ1-4, with D unclear. V was trimmed by 5 bases and J by 3 bases, leaving 16 bases between them. Germline values: CDR1 MNHNS, CDR2 SASEGT. CDR3 length: 16 amino acids. The CDR3 DNA reads as TGTGCCAGCAGTTCGACATTGGGGTCGGCTAATGAAAAACTGTTTTTT. It encodes CASSSTLGSANEKLFF.

This clonotype was observed many times. The chain links TRBV13 to TRBJ2-2, with D perhaps matching TRBD2 (6 bases). The CDR3 sequence is 15 residues long. Germline V gene sequence: CDR1 PRHDT, CDR2 FYEKMQ (reference sequence). The ends were cut back, 1 base at V and 7 bases at J, with 13 bases in the middle. The CDR3 is CASSLDGRVRGELFF. In nucleotides, the CDR3 is TGTGCCAGCAGCTTAGACGGGAGAGTACGCGGGGAGCTGTTTTTT.

V is TRBV11-3 and J is TRBJ2-1; 12 positions match TRBD2. Trimming cost V 5 bases and J 4 bases; bases outside gene matches: 6. CDR3 length equals 16 residues. CDR1 SGHNT and CDR2 YENEEA come from the germline V gene. CDR3 nucleotide sequence: TGTGCCAGCAGCCCTAGCGGGAGGGCCAAGTACAATGAGCAGTTCTTC. This encodes CASSPSGRAKYNEQFF.

This clonotype was seen at least ten times. The rearrangement links TRBV6-1 to TRBJ1-2; D gene uncertain. CDR1 is MNHNS, CDR2 SASEGT, per germline. This CDR3 comprises 14 residues. Trimming took off 9 bases at V and 0 bases at J, with 14 bases between the two ends. DNA for the CDR3: TGTGCCAGTAAGGCGACCGTTGCTAACTATGGCTACACCTTC. This encodes CASKATVANYGYTF.

This clonotype turned up a few times. Here the CDR3 reads CSQSLAGRTDTQYF. The DNA of the CDR3 is TGCAGCCAGAGTCTAGCGGGTCGCACAGATACGCAGTATTTT. The gene calls are TRBV29-1 and TRBJ2-3, with TRBD2 matching over 8 bases. The V segment lost 8 bases and the J segment 1 base; nucleotides outside the gene matches: 8. Germline assignment: CDR1 SQVTM and CDR2 ANQGSEA. CDR3 length equals 14 residues.

This clonotype was detected only once. The CDR3 is CASSLERTGGWGYTF. Here the CDR3 DNA reads TGTGCCAGCAGCTTAGAGCGGACAGGGGGCTGGGGCTACACCTTC. V is TRBV7-9 and J is TRBJ1-2, with 11 bases identical to TRBD1. Germline assignment: CDR1 SEHNR and CDR2 FQNEAQ (reference sequence). Trimming removed 1 base from V and 8 bases from J; junction bases left unmatched: 6. The CDR3 consists of 15 residues.

The chain has TRBV3-1 and TRBJ2-5, with 8 nucleotides matching TRBD2. Trimming took 4 bases from V and 3 from J; bases not matched to a gene: 10. Germline V lookup: CDR1 LGHDT, CDR2 YNNKEL (reference sequence). The CDR3 consists of 16 residues. This CDR3 reads CASSLYLAGKEETQYF. The DNA for the CDR3 is TGTGCCAGCAGCCTCTACTTAGCGGGGAAGGAAGAGACCCAGTACTTC.